This TCR beta chain was captured by sequencing in a study of cytomegalovirus exposure and HLA in healthy donors. Looking at the study overall: Genotyping of 398 donors showed that 65% to 90% belonged to the Caucasian-associated ancestry cluster. Findings and caveats of the study: A later examination showed that TCR association rates differed by HLA locus, with DRB1 most and HLA-C fewest. A missense variant in DCLRE1C was later tied to TCR beta V- and J-gene trimming.

V shed 5 bases and J shed 3 bases, with 26 bases lying between them. In germline, CDR1 is SGHAT, CDR2 FQDESV (reference sequence). The CDR3 extends over 18 amino acids. This clone was detected a few times. Its antigen is not identified. The PCR contained 60 Vbeta and 13 Jbeta primers. Sequencing used immunoSEQ multiplex PCR; TCRdb keeps in-frame clones, though not all of them. This repertoire shows around 190,000 clones, roughly 78% found once; its top ten account for 4.4%. Although they were nominally healthy when sampled, donors likely had unrecorded immune exposures. This receptor was obtained from a woman aged 25 to 45 in good health and CMV-seropositive. Sample: PBMCs. The chain is built from TRBV11-1 and TRBJ2-7; weak D call: TRBD1 (7 bases). CDR3 sequence reads: CASSLGGRPSAFNYEQYF. The CDR3 DNA reads TGTGCCAGCAGCCTAGGGGGCAGGCCTAGCGCGTTTAACTACGAGCAGTACTTC.